This T cell receptor (beta chain) was captured in a study of T cell responses to AZD1222 COVID-19 vaccine. Findings and caveats of the study: CD4 TCRs covered the whole spike, strongest at regions 160-218 and 743-854.

V dropped 3 bases and J dropped 8; count of bases not matched to a gene: 8. Per germline, CDR1 SGHDT and CDR2 YYEEEE. CDR3 length equals 15 residues. Using immunoSEQ multiplex PCR, the repertoire was profiled, and TCRdb retains in-frame clones only, with some absent. The table includes more than 70,000 clones, just over 90% detected once. On this clone: Its specificity is unknown.

The rearrangement joins TRBV5-6 to TRBJ1-4; 9 nucleotides agree with TRBD1. Specimen: peripheral blood, collected 28 days after the second AZD1222 dose. The clonotype comes from an adult who received the AZD1222 COVID-19 vaccine. The CDR3 nucleotides are TGTGCCAGCAGCTCGGACAGGGGAAACGGGGAAAAACTGTTTTTT. This codes for CASSSDRGNGEKLFF.